This record looks at one T cell receptor (beta chain) sequence and its context. TCRdb processed the 5' RACE reads anew with MiXCR; each CDR3 protein has one entry. The sample lists around 58,000 distinct CDR3 sequences; roughly 8.2% were seen once. This record comes from a study of early T cells in non-severe SARS-CoV-2 infection. This CDR3 is 14 amino acids long. V was clipped by 6 bases and J by 1 base; unmatched bases: 2. Germline V lookup: CDR1 LNHDA, CDR2 SQIVND (reference sequence). This chain connects TRBV19 to TRBJ2-3; 9 nucleotides line up with TRBD2. This TCR was recovered from an adult who was a healthcare worker with PCR-confirmed SARS-CoV-2 infection or an uninfected control (not recorded which). This specimen was whole blood, taken at baseline. The CDR3 reads CASRASGGTDTQYF. CDR3 DNA: TGTGCCAGTAGGGCTAGCGGGGGCACAGATACGCAGTATTTT.